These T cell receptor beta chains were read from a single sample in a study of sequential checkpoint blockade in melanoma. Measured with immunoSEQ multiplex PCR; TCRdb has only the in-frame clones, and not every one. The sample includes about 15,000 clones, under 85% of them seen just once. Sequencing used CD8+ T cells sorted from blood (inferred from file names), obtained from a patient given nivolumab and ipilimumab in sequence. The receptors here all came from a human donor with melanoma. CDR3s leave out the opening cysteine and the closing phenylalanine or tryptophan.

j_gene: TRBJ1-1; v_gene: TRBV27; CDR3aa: ASSYLTGGSAEAF
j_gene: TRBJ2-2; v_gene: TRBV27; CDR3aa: ASKGTQGAAAGELF
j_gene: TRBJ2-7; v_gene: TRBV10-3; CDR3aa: AISVLATQAYEQY
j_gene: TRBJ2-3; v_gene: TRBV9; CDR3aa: ASSVGGGTSTDTQY
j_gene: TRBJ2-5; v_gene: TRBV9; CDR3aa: ASSTSGRPQETQY
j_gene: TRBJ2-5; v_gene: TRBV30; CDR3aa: AWSVLAGVGETQY
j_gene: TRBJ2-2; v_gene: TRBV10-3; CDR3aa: AIGTGANTGELF
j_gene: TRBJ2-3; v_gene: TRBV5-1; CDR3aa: ASSPLERVRTDTQY
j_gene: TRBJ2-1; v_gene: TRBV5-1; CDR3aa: ASSLTGGLSNEQF
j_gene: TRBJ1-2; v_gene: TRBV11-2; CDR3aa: ASTTPGFSNYGYT
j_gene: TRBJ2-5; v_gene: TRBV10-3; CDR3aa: AAQQGAGETQY
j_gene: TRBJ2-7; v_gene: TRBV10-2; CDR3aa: ASSEGSAYEQY
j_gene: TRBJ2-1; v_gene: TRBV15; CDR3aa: ATRAAGVSNEQF
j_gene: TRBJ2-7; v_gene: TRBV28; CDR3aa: ASSNSGRGYEQY
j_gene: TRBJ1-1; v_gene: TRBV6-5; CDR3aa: ASRAGMNTEAF
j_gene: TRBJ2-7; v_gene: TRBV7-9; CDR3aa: AVLPIAESSYEQY
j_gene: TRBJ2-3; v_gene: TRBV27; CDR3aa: ASSRIGERSGSTDTQY
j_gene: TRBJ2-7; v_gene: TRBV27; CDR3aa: ASSWAEEDYEQY
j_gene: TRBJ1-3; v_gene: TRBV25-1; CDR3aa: ASSRGDTIY
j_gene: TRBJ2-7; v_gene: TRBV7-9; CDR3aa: ASTSQGYEQY
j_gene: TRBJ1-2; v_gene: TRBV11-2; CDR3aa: ASRGEQGNYGYT
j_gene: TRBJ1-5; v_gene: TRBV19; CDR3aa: ASSILSVIDQPQH
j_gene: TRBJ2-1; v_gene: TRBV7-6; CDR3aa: ASSQGLAGAYNEQF
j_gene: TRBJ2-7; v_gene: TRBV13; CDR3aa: ASRGRGLAGDEQY
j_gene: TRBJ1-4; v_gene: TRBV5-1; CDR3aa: ASSFIGRGSTNEKLF
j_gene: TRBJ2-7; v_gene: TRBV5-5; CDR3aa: ASSLGTGALEQY
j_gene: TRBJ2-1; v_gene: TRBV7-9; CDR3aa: ASSQVATGYNEQF
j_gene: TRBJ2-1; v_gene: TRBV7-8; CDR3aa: ASSLPREGVLSYNEQF
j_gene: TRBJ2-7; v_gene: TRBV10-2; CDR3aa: ATLRDSSYEQY
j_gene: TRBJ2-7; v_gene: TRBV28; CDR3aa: ASSQGDRGYEQY
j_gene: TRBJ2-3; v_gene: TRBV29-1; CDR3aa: SVEGGGLAGGFTSTDTQY
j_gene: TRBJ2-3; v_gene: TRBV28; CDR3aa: ASSQGQDSTDTQY
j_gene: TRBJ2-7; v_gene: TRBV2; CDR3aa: ASSPGGRAVGEQY
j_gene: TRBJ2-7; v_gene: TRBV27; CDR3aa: ASSFQPGQGLHYEQY
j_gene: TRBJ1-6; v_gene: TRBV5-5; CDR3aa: ASSFHDRQGAGSPLH
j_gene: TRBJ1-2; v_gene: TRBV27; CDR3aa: ASSLSGGGYYGYT